These 8 T cell receptor beta chains were all obtained from the same sample, sequenced in a study of PD-L1 blockade in urothelial cancer. Time point given: peripheral blood 6 weeks after treatment start. TCRdb's table, derived via immunoSEQ multiplex PCR, lists solely in-frame clones and lacks some. The sample lists roughly 110,000 clones, around 90% seen once, with around 4% in the top ten. The sample here was PBMCs, taken around atezolizumab (anti-PD-L1) treatment. The source is a man in his sixties with urothelial cancer.

This chain joins TRBV5-1 and TRBJ2-1, with D uncertain. Germline assignment: CDR1 SGHRS and CDR2 YFSETQ. Trimming pared 0 bases from V and 6 bases from J, leaving 16 bases between. The CDR3 loop spans 16 amino acids. CDR3 sequence: CASSLAPTLSVNEQFF. The DNA of the CDR3 is TGCGCCAGCAGCTTGGCCCCTACGCTTTCGGTCAATGAGCAGTTCTTC.

This chain connects TRBV5-6 to TRBJ2-3; a weak D match, TRBD2 (5 bases). CDR1 and CDR2 from the germline V gene are SGHDT and YYEEEE. Trimming stripped 2 bases from V and 2 bases from J, with 12 bases between. The CDR3 runs 15 residues. This CDR3 is CASSLTAAVTDTQYF. CDR3 sequence (DNA): TGTGCCAGCAGCTTAACAGCGGCAGTCACAGATACGCAGTATTTT.

The rearrangement joins TRBV7-8 to TRBJ1-5; D may be TRBD1 (6 bases). This CDR3 has 15 residues. V was pared by 5 bases and J by 2 bases, with 13 bases between. Germline lookup yields CDR1 SGHVS and CDR2 FQNEAQ. The CDR3 reads CASSPTGRGNQPQHF. In DNA, the CDR3 is TGTGCCAGCAGCCCTACAGGGAGAGGCAATCAGCCCCAGCATTTT.

V and J are TRBV6-5 and TRBJ2-7, with no clear D. CDR1 and CDR2 from the germline V gene are MNHEY and SVGAGI. This CDR3 comprises 11 residues. Trimming shortened V by 5 bases and J by 5 bases, and 7 bases separated the two germline ends. The CDR3 loop is CASSELDEQYF. The CDR3, as DNA: TGTGCCAGCAGTGAACTGGACGAGCAGTACTTC.

V usage is TRBV7-3 and J usage is TRBJ2-4, with a weak D call TRBD1 (6 bases). Looked up from germline, CDR1 is SGHTA and CDR2 is FQGTGA. Trimming left V 4 bases short and J 3 bases short, with 7 bases between. CDR3 length: 13 amino acids. The CDR3 loop is CASSWTDKNIQYF. In DNA, the CDR3 is TGTGCCAGCAGCTGGACAGACAAAAACATTCAGTACTTC.

V gene TRBV5-1 combines with J gene TRBJ1-1; D uncertain. The germline V and J ends were trimmed by 4 bases and 0 bases, with 10 bases remaining between them. Germline lookup yields CDR1 SGHRS and CDR2 YFSETQ. The CDR3 loop spans 14 amino acids. This CDR3 is CASSPETMNTEAFF. The DNA of the CDR3 is TGCGCCAGCAGCCCGGAGACCATGAACACTGAAGCTTTCTTT.

The chain joins TRBV7-2 to TRBJ1-4; the D gene is possibly TRBD1 (5 bases). CDR1 is SGHTA, CDR2 FQGNSA, per germline. The V gene lost 1 base and the J gene lost 7 bases, with 10 bases spanning the gap. The CDR3 is made up of 14 amino acids. The CDR3 here is CASSLVGGSEKLFF. CDR3 DNA: TGTGCCAGCAGCTTAGTGGGGGGAAGTGAAAAACTGTTTTTT.

The chain joins TRBV1 to TRBJ2-3; the tabulated D call, TRBD1, remains unverified against the DNA. TRBV1 is termed a pseudogene. This CDR3 has 15 amino acids. As DNA, the CDR3 is TGCACCAGCAGCCGCGACAAGTGGGGCACAGATACGCAGTATTTT. The encoded protein is CTSSRDKWGTDTQYF.